Listed here are 15 T cell receptor beta chains from one sample, sequenced in a study of regulatory T cells in long-lasting Graves disease. The time point is: newly diagnosed GD, antithyroid drugs for less than 3 months. PBMC RNA served as the TCR library source. CDR3 regions were amplified by Arm-PCR using iRepertoire HTBI primers to build TCR beta libraries. In TCRdb, the multiplex PCR reads were re-called with MiXCR into one record per CDR3 protein. The profile shows 440,000 or so distinct CDR3 sequences, around 17% of them singletons. This sample was shared with a second study, whose subject was T cells in Graves' hyperthyroidism and ophthalmopathy.

Source: peripheral blood mononuclear cells (PBMCs), taken at new diagnosis, from a patient treated with antithyroid drugs. These receptors originate from a woman in her 30s with Graves disease.

The V call is TRBV15, the J call TRBJ2-7, with a weak D call TRBD1 (5 bases). The germline gives CDR1 LNHNV, CDR2 YYDKDF (reference sequence). There are 15 residues in the CDR3. V lost 0 bases and J lost 1, with 10 bases in between. DNA of the CDR3: TGTGCCACCAGCAGAGAAGGGGCAAAGTCCTACGAGCAGTACTTC. It codes for CATSREGAKSYEQYF.

The table lists this clonotype with a few counts. The chain joins TRBV7-9 to TRBJ2-5; 7 bases match TRBD1. Trimming removed 3 bases from V and 6 bases from J; junction bases left unmatched: 10. Germline V gene sequence: CDR1 SEHNR, CDR2 FQNEAQ (reference sequence). The CDR3 has 15 residues. CDR3 amino acids: CASSFSGQREKTQYF. CDR3 bases: TGTGCCAGCAGCTTCTCGGGACAGCGTGAGAAGACCCAGTACTTC.

This rearrangement joins TRBV29-1 to TRBJ2-3; D not resolved. The CDR3 consists of 13 residues. The V and J ends lost 0 bases and 1 base respectively, with 5 bases between them. The V gene's germline CDR1 is SQVTM and CDR2 ANQGSEA. The CDR3 loop is CSVEDYRTDTQYF. The CDR3 DNA sequence: TGCAGCGTTGAAGACTATCGCACAGATACGCAGTATTTT.

This clonotype was observed many times. The chain employs TRBV28 and TRBJ2-7; either TRBD1 or TRBD2 may fit D (6 bases each). Per the germline V gene, CDR1 is MDHEN and CDR2 is SYDVKM. V lost 3 bases, J lost 2 bases, and 20 bases lay in between. CDR3 length: 17 residues. CDR3 bases: TGTGCCAGCAGTTTGGGGGCGGGAATGAGCATCACCTACGAGCAGTACTTC. This translates into CASSLGAGMSITYEQYF.

This clonotype was observed at least ten times. The V call is TRBV3-1, the J call TRBJ1-4; no definite D call. Trimming removed 4 bases at V and 7 bases at J, with 10 bases between. The CDR3 is made up of 13 amino acids. Germline V gives CDR1 LGHDT, CDR2 YNNKEL (reference sequence). CDR3 sequence reads: CASSLNGREKLFF. DNA for the CDR3: TGTGCCAGCAGCCTGAATGGGCGTGAAAAACTGTTTTTT.

The chain is built from TRBV20-1 and TRBJ2-5, with 7 bases that match TRBD1. This CDR3 has 14 residues. With V trimmed by 3 bases and J by 4 bases, 8 bases remained unmatched. Germline V gene lookup returns CDR1 DFQATT and CDR2 SNEGSKA (reference sequence). CDR3 nucleotides: TGCAGTGCTAGCAGGGCAGGGGGTTTAGAGACCCAGTACTTC. This translates into CSASRAGGLETQYF.

This clonotype was found many times. The chain employs TRBV11-3 and TRBJ2-2; 8 nucleotides align to TRBD1. Trimming removed 1 base from V and 0 bases from J; junction bases left unmatched: 10. Germline V gene data show CDR1 as SGHNT and CDR2 as YENEEA. This CDR3 spans 19 amino acids. The CDR3 reads CASSLGVRGHKPNTGELFF. The DNA for the CDR3 is TGTGCCAGCAGCTTAGGCGTCAGGGGGCACAAACCGAACACCGGGGAGCTGTTTTTT. Drawing the rest from reference TRBV11-3 and TRBJ2-2, the complete variable domain is EAGVVQSPRYKIIEKKQPVAFWCNPISGHNTLYWYLQNLGQGPELLIRYENEEAVDDSQLPKDRFSAERLKGVDSTLKIQPAELGDSAVYLCASSLGVRGHKPNTGELFFGEGSRLTVL.

The table lists this clonotype with many counts. The CDR3 sequence is CAIGSADTQYF. The DNA for the CDR3 is TGTGCCATCGGGAGCGCAGATACGCAGTATTTT. The chain recombines TRBV27 with TRBJ2-3; D is perhaps TRBD2 (6 bases). The germline V gene has CDR1 MNHEY and CDR2 SMNVEV (reference sequence). V gave up 10 bases and J gave up 4 bases, with 9 bases separating them. The CDR3 is 11 amino acids.

As concerns this clonotype: This may come from a read error, since a much larger clone is one base off. The chain has TRBV20-1 and TRBJ2-7, with D possibly matching TRBD2 (6 bases). Germline assignment: CDR1 DFQATT and CDR2 SNEGSKA (reference sequence). The V gene lost 3 bases and the J gene lost 5 bases, with 11 bases spanning the gap. The CDR3 has 12 residues. The CDR3 DNA reads TGCAGTGCTAGTCAACTAGCCCACGAGCAGTACTTC. This translates into CSASQLAHEQYF.

This clonotype was seen only a few times. The chain uses TRBV12-3 or TRBV12-4 and TRBJ1-2; D unclear. V was trimmed by 0 bases and J by 6 bases, leaving 14 bases between them. The CDR3 covers 15 residues. CDR3: CASSLAPKTAHGYTF. In nucleotides, the CDR3 is TGTGCCAGCAGTTTAGCGCCTAAGACCGCCCATGGCTACACCTTC.

The chain carries TRBV7-9 and TRBJ2-2; D is perhaps TRBD1 or TRBD2 (5 bases each). The CDR3 runs 14 residues. The germline V gene has CDR1 SEHNR and CDR2 FQNEAQ (reference sequence). V was clipped by 4 bases and J by 4 bases, with 10 bases between them. CDR3 sequence reads: CASSSGTRTGELFF. CDR3 DNA sequence: TGTGCCAGCAGCTCAGGGACCCGCACCGGGGAGCTGTTTTTT. Based on the CDR3 plus reference TRBV7-9 and TRBJ2-2, the full variable domain is DTGVSQNPRHKITKRGQNVTFRCDPISEHNRLYWYRQTLGQGPEFLTYFQNEAQLEKSRLLSDRFSAERPKGSFSTLEIQRTEQGDSAMYLCASSSGTRTGELFFGEGSRLTVL.

The rearrangement joins TRBV5-6 to TRBJ2-7; D may match TRBD1 or TRBD2 (5 bases each). CDR1 and CDR2 from the germline V gene are SGHDT and YYEEEE. This CDR3 spans 13 amino acids. V was pared by 0 bases and J by 3 bases, with 7 bases between. In DNA, the CDR3 is TGTGCCAGCAGCTTGGAGAGGGGCTACGAGCAGTACTTC. It specifies CASSLERGYEQYF.

This clonotype has only a few counts. The gene calls are TRBV2 and TRBJ1-6; D remains unclear. Germline CDR1 and CDR2: SNHLY and FYNNEI. This CDR3 has 13 amino acids. V gave up 3 bases and J gave up 12 bases, with 12 bases separating them. The CDR3 DNA is TGTGCCAGCAGTGACCGATGGAAACAACCCCTCCACTTT. Translated, it gives CASSDRWKQPLHF.

This clonotype was counted ten times or more. V is TRBV3-1 and J is TRBJ1-1; 7 bases map to TRBD1. The CDR3 is made up of 13 amino acids. Germline V CDR1 and CDR2: LGHDT, YNNKEL (reference sequence). After removal of 3 bases from V and 7 bases from J, the junction contained 5 bases not matched to a gene. CDR3 nucleotides: TGTGCCAGCAGCCAGGCGGGGGACAGTGAAGCTTTCTTT. Residues: CASSQAGDSEAFF.

Ten or more counts support this clonotype. V and J are TRBV7-6 and TRBJ2-6; D gene ambiguous. V gave up 2 bases and J gave up 1 base, with 9 bases separating them. The V gene's germline CDR1 is SGHVS and CDR2 FNYEAQ. The CDR3 loop spans 16 amino acids. The CDR3 DNA sequence: TGTGCCAGCAGCTTACCTTGGAAATCTGGGGCCAACGTCCTGACTTTC. It encodes CASSLPWKSGANVLTF.